The clone carrying this T cell receptor (beta chain) appeared many times. Its antigen is still unknown. Germline assignment: CDR1 MNHEY and CDR2 SVGAGI. The CDR3 consists of 15 residues. The junction had 11 bases not matched to a gene; V was cut back by 0 bases and J by 12 bases. This record belongs to a study of T-cell reconstitution after alpha-beta-depleted transplantation in children. Construction of the TCRbeta library involved unique molecular identifiers. In TCRdb, the PCR reads were re-called with MiXCR into one record per CDR3 protein. The sample records fewer than 1 million distinct CDR3 sequences, roughly 16% being singletons. Study findings and constraints: Reportedly, only several hundred clones from non-depleted graft cells drove alpha-beta T-cell counts at about two months. At the one-year point after transplant, T-cell counts and TCRbeta diversity were found to come mostly from T cells that had been newly produced. The study traced high day-60 TCRbeta diversity in some patients to surviving recipient T cells and thymic progenitors.

The chain carries TRBV6-5 and TRBJ2-1; 7 positions match TRBD2. The sequence derives from a male patient aged 5 to 17 who had a stem cell transplant for acute lymphoblastic leukemia, so the T cells may come from the graft donor. The material was PBMCs, mostly from graft donor cells, obtained 360 days after TCRalphabeta/CD19-depleted stem cell transplant. The CDR3 spells CASSYSYSGGLGQFF. CDR3 coding DNA: TGTGCCAGCAGTTACTCCTACTCGGGAGGCCTTGGGCAGTTCTTC.